This T cell receptor (beta chain) was recorded in a study of blood T cell repertoires in COVID-19. Whole-study context: Samples representing acute and convalescent COVID-19 were sourced from the United States, Italy and Spain. From T cells, B-cell-depleted T cells, or PBMCs came the material, which was cDNA or gDNA.

This clone was found once. In assigning cohorts, the study relied on participant-reported clinical history. Libraries were prepared by immunoSEQ multiplex PCR; TCRdb keeps only in-frame clonotypes and omits some of them. The data contain 210,000 or so clones, around 81% of them singletons. Germline V gene lookup returns CDR1 GTSNPN and CDR2 SVGIG (reference sequence). There are 13 residues in the CDR3. The sequence derives from a woman between 40 and 50 years old with acute COVID-19. The chain carries TRBV30 and TRBJ2-2; TRBD1 matches 8 bases. Sequenced input: PBMCs or T cells enriched from blood (not recorded which). Here the CDR3 DNA reads TGTGCTGAACAGGGGGCGAACACCGGGGAGCTGTTTTTT. Translation gives CAEQGANTGELFF. The full variable domain, in which reference TRBV30 and TRBJ2-2 provide the parts outside the CDR3, is SQTIHQWPATLVQPVGSPLSLECTVEGTSNPNLYWYRQAAGRGLQLLFYSVGIGQISSEVPQNLSASRPQDRQFILSSKKLLLSDSGFYLCAEQGANTGELFFGEGSRLTVL.